Listed below are T cell receptor beta chains from one sample, sequenced in a study of blood T cell repertoires in COVID-19. Profiling relied on immunoSEQ multiplex PCR, and the TCRdb table lists in-frame clones only, not all of them. Counted here are around 310,000 clones, about 90% occurring once; the ten biggest clones make up under 1.1%. Sequencing was done on a sample of peripheral blood. These receptor sequences come from a woman aged 40 to 50 with COVID-19, enrolled during active disease. CDR3s include the opening cysteine and the closing phenylalanine or tryptophan. D genes are given only for firm matches. Rows give clone size only sometimes, using once, few, many, or a class for an expanded clone.

D gene,V gene,CDR3 length,clone size,J gene,CDR3 protein,CDR3 DNA
TRBD1,TRBV7-2,12,few,TRBJ2-1,CASSEGTGGQFF,TGTGCCAGCAGCGAAGGGACAGGCGGTCAGTTCTTC
-,TRBV7-6,16,-,TRBJ1-2,CASSPYGGPVYYGYTF,TGTGCCAGCTCCCCGTACGGGGGGCCGGTCTATTATGGCTACACCTTC
TRBD1,TRBV9,14,-,TRBJ2-5,CASSVQGGGETQYF,TGTGCCAGCAGCGTCCAAGGGGGCGGTGAGACCCAGTACTTC
-,TRBV5-1,14,-,TRBJ1-1,CASSLDRVSTEAFF,TGCGCCAGCAGCTTGGACAGGGTGTCTACTGAAGCTTTCTTT
TRBD1,TRBV2,15,-,TRBJ1-6,CASSGSGDRDSPLHF,TGTGCCAGCAGTGGGTCGGGGGACAGGGACTCACCCCTCCACTTT
-,TRBV15,13,-,TRBJ1-3,CATQEGPGNTIYF,TGTGCCACCCAGGAGGGCCCCGGAAACACCATATATTTT
-,TRBV6-5,15,once,TRBJ1-1,CASSYVDAGGTEAFF,TGTGCCAGCAGTTACGTAGATGCCGGGGGCACTGAAGCTTTCTTT
-,TRBV4-3,14,-,TRBJ2-7,CASSQDITAYEQYF,TGCGCCAGCAGCCAAGATATAACGGCCTACGAGCAGTACTTC
TRBD1,TRBV9,13,-,TRBJ1-2,CASSVQGASGYTF,TGTGCCAGCAGCGTGCAGGGGGCGAGTGGCTACACCTTC
-,TRBV21-1,15,once,TRBJ1-2,CASRSHLGQGMGYTF,TGTGCCAGCCGTAGTCATCTGGGACAGGGGATGGGCTACACCTTC
TRBD1,TRBV6-5,16,-,TRBJ1-5,CASSSLGQGRDQPQHF,TGTGCCAGCAGTTCCTTGGGACAGGGGCGGGATCAGCCCCAGCATTTT
TRBD1,TRBV6-1,15,-,TRBJ1-1,CASSEEGTGISEAFF,TGTGCCAGCAGTGAAGAAGGGACAGGGATTTCTGAAGCTTTCTTT
TRBD1,TRBV5-8,15,-,TRBJ1-2,CASSLRARGLGGYTF,TGTGCCAGCAGCTTGCGTGCCAGGGGGCTGGGTGGCTACACCTTC
-,TRBV24-1,14,-,TRBJ2-3,CATSQGLFTDTQYF,TGTGCCACCAGCCAGGGACTCTTCACAGATACGCAGTATTTT
-,TRBV28,16,-,TRBJ1-1,CASSSPAPTSNTEAFF,TGTGCCAGCAGCTCCCCCGCTCCGACTTCGAACACTGAAGCTTTCTTT
TRBD2,TRBV30,15,-,TRBJ2-7,CAWEGLAGGPREQYF,TGTGCCTGGGAGGGACTAGCGGGAGGGCCGCGCGAGCAGTACTTC
TRBD1,TRBV28,18,-,TRBJ2-7,CASSFWSATGGPTYEQYF,TGTGCCAGCAGTTTTTGGTCCGCAACAGGGGGCCCCACGTACGAGCAGTACTTC
-,TRBV5-5,16,-,TRBJ1-4,CASSSYRGTTNEKLFF,TGTGCCAGCAGCTCCTACCGGGGTACAACTAATGAAAAACTGTTTTTT
TRBD1,TRBV5-1,15,-,TRBJ1-2,CASSPRGQGDYGYTF,TGCGCCAGCAGCCCCCGCGGACAGGGGGACTATGGCTACACCTTC
TRBD1,TRBV14,18,-,TRBJ2-7,CASSHDPGTGLYSYEQYF,TGTGCCAGCAGCCACGATCCCGGGACAGGCCTTTACTCCTACGAGCAGTACTTC
-,TRBV30,11,-,TRBJ1-4,CAWGEVEKLFF,TGTGCCTGGGGGGAGGTTGAAAAACTGTTTTTT
TRBD1,TRBV7-2,17,-,TRBJ1-3,CASSSPRDRGSGNTIYF,TGTGCCAGCAGCTCCCCACGCGACAGGGGCTCTGGAAACACCATATATTTT
TRBD1,TRBV29-1,16,once,TRBJ1-2,CSVDQGVIQRNYGYTF,TGCAGCGTTGATCAGGGGGTGATTCAAAGAAACTATGGCTACACCTTC
TRBD1,TRBV19,15,-,TRBJ1-4,CASSTGGAANEKLFF,TGTGCCAGTTCGACAGGGGGCGCGGCTAATGAAAAACTGTTTTTT
-,TRBV29-1,13,-,TRBJ1-5,CSVGAAYNQPQHF,TGCAGCGTAGGGGCCGCGTACAATCAGCCCCAGCATTTT
-,TRBV6-4,17,few,TRBJ2-3,CASSDLSEGDSTDTQYF,TGTGCCAGCAGTGACCTCTCAGAGGGGGATAGCACAGATACGCAGTATTTT
TRBD1,TRBV7-8,16,-,TRBJ2-7,CASSPLQGFSFYEQYF,TGTGCCAGCAGCCCTTTACAGGGGTTCTCCTTCTACGAGCAGTACTTC
TRBD1,TRBV6-5,14,once,TRBJ2-7,CASSPRTGAYEQYF,TGTGCCAGCAGTCCACGGACAGGGGCCTACGAGCAGTACTTC
-,TRBV29-1,15,-,TRBJ2-1,CSVVVGTGYFNEQFF,TGCAGCGTCGTTGTCGGTACAGGGTACTTCAATGAGCAGTTCTTC